This entry lists 32 T cell receptor beta chains sequenced from one sample in a study of beta chain features in type 1 diabetes. As every portion of the isolated RNA was reverse transcribed, the sequencing read expressed TCRB transcripts. Clones were sequenced by immunoSEQ multiplex PCR, and TCRdb holds only the in-frame ones, with some missing. The table records fewer than 650,000 clones, about 16% of them present only once. The sample comprised naive CD4+ T cells from blood. The receptors originated from a man aged 18-30 years in good health.

This clone has just a few counts. The V and J genes are TRBV4-2 and TRBJ2-7; unclear D gene. V gave up 0 bases and J gave up 2 bases, with 8 bases separating them. The CDR3 runs 14 residues. Germline loops: CDR1 LGHNA, CDR2 YNFKEQ. The CDR3 nucleotides read TGTGCCAGCAGCCAAGAGAGTTCACCCTACGAGCAGTACTTC. Protein sequence: CASSQESSPYEQYF.

In regard to this clone: The sample contains more than one DNA sequence encoding this CDR3. V is TRBV7-2 and J is TRBJ1-5, with D maybe TRBD1 (5 bases). The germline V gene has CDR1 SGHTA and CDR2 FQGNSA. Trimming shortened V by 5 bases and J by 7 bases, and 9 bases separated the two germline ends. The CDR3 has 12 residues. CDR3: CASSPWGQPQHF. The CDR3 region has the DNA TGTGCCAGCAGCCCATGGGGCCAGCCCCAGCATTTT.

The chain couples TRBV6-5 to TRBJ1-2; D remains unclear. V lost 7 bases to trimming and J lost 0 bases, with 12 bases between them. Per the germline V gene, CDR1 is MNHEY and CDR2 is SVGAGI. The CDR3 has 14 residues. CDR3 loop: CASTAGGTNYGYTF. The CDR3, as DNA: TGTGCCAGCACCGCCGGAGGGACTAACTATGGCTACACCTTC.

This clone came up a few times. The V and J genes are TRBV9 and TRBJ2-4; D is perhaps TRBD1 (5 bases). CDR1 is SGDLS and CDR2 is YYNGEE in the germline V gene. Trimming pared 4 bases from V and 5 bases from J, leaving 19 bases between. The CDR3 is made up of 16 amino acids. CDR3 sequence: CASSKGLGYGENIQYF. The CDR3 DNA sequence: TGTGCCAGCAGCAAGGGGTTGGGGTATGGGGAAAACATTCAGTACTTC.

This clone was counted only a few times. The chain employs TRBV28 and TRBJ2-6, with TRBD1 matching 7 bases. From germline, CDR1 is MDHEN and CDR2 SYDVKM. The CDR3 has 16 residues. J lost 2 bases, V lost 5 bases, and 6 bases had no gene match. CDR3 sequence reads: CASSLVGQAGANVLTF. The CDR3 bases are TGTGCCAGCAGTCTAGTCGGACAGGCTGGGGCCAACGTCCTGACTTTC.

This chain joins TRBV9 and TRBJ2-3, with unresolved D. This CDR3 spans 12 amino acids. CDR1 is SGDLS, CDR2 YYNGEE, per germline. V dropped 4 bases and J dropped 2 bases, with 5 bases sitting between them. CDR3 coding DNA: TGTGCCAGCAGCCCTTTCACAGATACGCAGTATTTT. Encoded protein: CASSPFTDTQYF.

This clone came up a few times. At the DNA level, this CDR3 is encoded by other sequences in the same sample as well. The chain has TRBV7-3 and TRBJ1-1; D perhaps matches TRBD1 (6 bases). V dropped 4 bases and J dropped 4 bases, with 10 bases sitting between them. In germline, CDR1 is SGHTA, CDR2 FQGTGA. This CDR3 has 13 amino acids. CDR3 amino acids: CASSSQGPTEAFF. CDR3 sequence (DNA): TGTGCCAGCAGCTCACAGGGCCCCACTGAAGCTTTCTTT.

Only a few counts were recorded for this clone. The V gene is TRBV7-9, the J gene TRBJ2-7; the match to TRBD1 covers 10 bases. The germline V gene encodes CDR1 SEHNR and CDR2 FQNEAQ (reference sequence). This CDR3 comprises 17 residues. After removal of 6 bases from V and 5 bases from J, the junction contained 16 bases not matched to a gene. The CDR3 reads CASRAKPGTGVWDEQYF. The DNA of the CDR3 is TGTGCCAGCAGGGCAAAACCTGGGACAGGGGTCTGGGACGAGCAGTACTTC.

This clone was detected only a few times. The chain joins TRBV6-9 to TRBJ1-5, with D tentatively TRBD1 (5 bases). Trimming removed 6 bases from V and 7 bases from J, with 19 bases in between. The CDR3 contains 15 residues. Germline V gene lookup returns CDR1 MNHGY and CDR2 SVAAGI. The DNA for the CDR3 is TGTGCCAGCAGCTCCAAGAGGGAGGGGAGGCAGCCCCAGCATTTT. The encoded protein is CASSSKREGRQPQHF.

This clone has only a few counts. This chain links TRBV7-2 with TRBJ2-2; D perhaps matches TRBD1 (6 bases). CDR3 size: 14 residues. V shed 4 bases and J shed 1 base, with 7 bases lying between them. Germline CDR1 and CDR2: SGHTA and FQGNSA. The CDR3 sequence is CASSSGQNTGELFF. In DNA, the CDR3 is TGTGCCAGCAGCTCGGGACAGAACACCGGGGAGCTGTTTTTT.

This clone was observed a few times. The V and J genes are TRBV25-1 and TRBJ1-2; D gene ambiguous. Germline V CDR1 and CDR2: MGHDK, SYGVNS. CDR3 length equals 16 residues. Trimming took off 3 bases at V and 2 bases at J, with 16 bases between the two ends. CDR3 sequence reads: CASSDLSNYPNYGYTF. The CDR3 DNA reads as TGTGCCAGCAGTGACCTAAGTAATTATCCAAACTATGGCTACACCTTC.

The sample holds a few counts of this clone. The chain uses TRBV2 and TRBJ1-2; D is uncertain. The CDR3 runs to 14 residues. V dropped 4 bases and J dropped 4 bases, with 13 bases sitting between them. Germline assignment: CDR1 SNHLY and CDR2 FYNNEI. CDR3 residues: CASSGELQSYGYTF. DNA of the CDR3: TGTGCCAGCAGTGGGGAACTCCAGAGCTATGGCTACACCTTC.

The sample holds a few counts of this clone. This specimen includes other DNA sequences encoding the same CDR3. The chain couples TRBV5-1 to TRBJ2-7; TRBD1 matches at 7 bases. Germline CDR1 and CDR2: SGHRS and YFSETQ. V was clipped by 0 bases and J by 4 bases; unmatched bases: 4. This CDR3 comprises 14 residues. CDR3 residues: CASSLGQGSYEQYF. Here the CDR3 DNA reads TGCGCCAGCAGCTTGGGACAGGGATCTTACGAGCAGTACTTC. The full variable domain, with the rest looked up from reference TRBV5-1 and TRBJ2-7, is KAGVTQTPRYLIKTRGQQVTLSCSPISGHRSVSWYQQTPGQGLQFLFEYFSETQRNKGNFPGRFSGRQFSNSRSEMNVSTLELGDSALYLCASSLGQGSYEQYFGPGTRLTVT.

This clone was counted a few times. The V gene is TRBV9, the J gene TRBJ1-1; no clear D. From germline, CDR1 is SGDLS and CDR2 YYNGEE. The CDR3 has 12 amino acids. Trimming pared 4 bases from V and 1 base from J, leaving 5 bases between. As DNA, the CDR3 is TGTGCCAGCAGCAGACAGAACACTGAAGCTTTCTTT. This codes for CASSRQNTEAFF.

This clone has only a few counts. The rearrangement uses TRBV13 and TRBJ2-3, with a weak D call TRBD2 (5 bases). Germline V gene sequence: CDR1 PRHDT, CDR2 FYEKMQ (reference sequence). Trimming took 8 bases from V and 2 from J, leaving 14 bases between them. This CDR3 spans 14 amino acids. In nucleotides, the CDR3 is TGTGCCAGCCTTCCGGGATCAAACACAGATACGCAGTATTTT. Its protein is CASLPGSNTDTQYF.

This sequence joins TRBV29-1 and TRBJ1-1; D might be TRBD1 (5 bases). Germline assignment: CDR1 SQVTM and CDR2 ANQGSEA. V lost 0 bases to trimming and J lost 0 bases, with 20 bases between them. This CDR3 has 18 residues. The chain's CDR3 is CSVEDAEQGWGMNTEAFF. CDR3 nucleotide sequence: TGCAGCGTTGAAGATGCCGAGCAGGGATGGGGGATGAACACTGAAGCTTTCTTT.

This clone showed up just a few times. This chain links TRBV15 with TRBJ2-1, with 14 positions matching TRBD2. The V and J ends lost 1 base and 7 bases, in that order; junction bases with no gene match: 6. This CDR3 is 17 amino acids long. Per germline, CDR1 LNHNV and CDR2 YYDKDF (reference sequence). CDR3 nucleotides: TGTGCCACCAGCAGAGGCTCCGGGACTAGCGGGAGTAATGAGCAGTTCTTC. Protein sequence: CATSRGSGTSGSNEQFF.

This clone has a handful of counts. The CDR3 here is CASTTTGMHEQFF. The CDR3, as DNA: TGTGCCAGCACGACTACAGGGATGCATGAGCAGTTCTTC. The V and J genes are TRBV28 and TRBJ2-1; maybe TRBD1 (6 bases). The CDR3 is made up of 13 amino acids. V shed 7 bases and J shed 8 bases, with 15 bases lying between them. CDR1 is MDHEN and CDR2 is SYDVKM in the germline V gene. The whole variable domain, filled in from reference TRBV28 and TRBJ2-1, reads DVKVTQSSRYLVKRTGEKVFLECVQDMDHENMFWYRQDPGLGLRLIYFSYDVKMKEKGDIPEGYSVSREKKERFSLILESASTNQTSMYLCASTTTGMHEQFFGPGTRLTVL.

This clone was counted only a few times. The CDR3 protein is CASSSEQGSVGYGYTF. The CDR3 region has the DNA TGTGCCAGCAGCTCGGAACAGGGTTCGGTAGGGTATGGCTACACCTTC. The rearrangement uses TRBV7-2 and TRBJ1-2; possibly TRBD1 for D (6 bases). CDR1 and CDR2 (germline): SGHTA, FQGNSA. The V and J ends lost 4 bases and 5 bases respectively, with 20 bases between them. The CDR3 runs 16 residues.

This clone was recorded a few times. V usage is TRBV4-1 and J usage is TRBJ2-1, with 14 bases lining up with TRBD2. This CDR3 is 17 amino acids long. Germline V CDR1 and CDR2: MGHRA, YSYEKL. V lost 4 bases, J lost 7 bases, and 9 bases stayed unmatched. This CDR3 is CASSPDRTSGGMNEQFF. The CDR3 DNA reads TGCGCCAGCAGCCCAGATAGGACTAGCGGGGGGATGAATGAGCAGTTCTTC.

V gene TRBV9 combines with J gene TRBJ1-2; D is ambiguous. Trimming pared 3 bases from V and 4 bases from J, leaving 16 bases between. The CDR3 extends over 15 amino acids. CDR1 is SGDLS, CDR2 YYNGEE, per germline. CDR3 in DNA: TGTGCCAGCAGCGCCCAGTCGAACCTCCTCTATGGCTACACCTTC. This codes for CASSAQSNLLYGYTF. The full variable domain, completed using reference TRBV9 and TRBJ1-2, is DSGVTQTPKHLITATGQRVTLRCSPRSGDLSVYWYQQSLDQGLQFLIQYYNGEERAKGNILERFSAQQFPDLHSELNLSSLELGDSALYFCASSAQSNLLYGYTFGSGTRLTVV.

This clone was seen only a few times. The J gene is TRBJ2-3, the V gene TRBV7-9; D possibly corresponds to TRBD2 (5 bases). The CDR3 loop spans 16 amino acids. Between the trimmed V and J ends, which lost 5 bases and 0 bases, there was a span of 15 bases. Per germline, CDR1 SEHNR and CDR2 FQNEAQ (reference sequence). DNA for the CDR3: TGTGCCAGCAGCATACAAAGCGGACTGAGCACAGATACGCAGTATTTT. Protein: CASSIQSGLSTDTQYF.

This rearrangement joins TRBV2 to TRBJ1-1; the D gene is possibly TRBD1 (6 bases). The CDR3 runs 15 residues. V was cut by 4 bases and J by 0 bases, with 12 bases left in between. The germline CDR1 and CDR2 sequences are SNHLY and FYNNEI. The CDR3 DNA reads TGTGCCAGCAGTGGTAACAGGGTCATGAACACTGAAGCTTTCTTT. Protein: CASSGNRVMNTEAFF.

The chain carries TRBV30 and TRBJ2-7; D might be TRBD1 or TRBD2, each matching 5 bases. From germline, CDR1 is GTSNPN and CDR2 SVGIG (reference sequence). Trimming removed 2 bases at V and 4 bases at J, with 18 bases between. The CDR3 is 15 amino acids. The CDR3 spells CAWSSGLGEGYEQYF. The CDR3 coding sequence is TGTGCCTGGAGTAGCGGTCTGGGCGAGGGGTACGAGCAGTACTTC.

The chain recombines TRBV30 with TRBJ2-2; 7 nucleotides line up with TRBD1. Per the germline V gene, CDR1 is GTSNPN and CDR2 is SVGIG (reference sequence). The ends lost 4 bases at V and 0 bases at J; junction bases unmatched: 2. The CDR3 totals 14 residues. The CDR3 sequence: CAWMRGPNTGELFF. Here the CDR3 DNA reads TGTGCCTGGATGAGGGGGCCGAACACCGGGGAGCTGTTTTTT.

This sequence joins TRBV9 and TRBJ1-4; D not certain. Germline V gives CDR1 SGDLS, CDR2 YYNGEE. The CDR3 has 15 residues. Trimming shortened V by 4 bases and J by 7 bases, and 17 bases separated the two germline ends. Here the CDR3 DNA reads TGTGCCAGCAGCCCCCGGGAAGGTGAAGGTGAAAAACTGTTTTTT. It translates to CASSPREGEGEKLFF.

This clone was seen more than once but under ten times. This chain links TRBV7-9 with TRBJ2-7; D call uncertain. Per the germline V gene, CDR1 is SEHNR and CDR2 is FQNEAQ (reference sequence). There are 12 residues in the CDR3. V was pared by 5 bases and J by 6 bases, with 11 bases between. The CDR3, as DNA: TGTGCCAGCAGCCCCACCTATCCCGAGCAGTACTTC. It yields the protein CASSPTYPEQYF.

This clone was seen a handful of times. This chain connects TRBV6-5 to TRBJ2-3, with D perhaps TRBD1 or TRBD2 (6 bases each). The CDR3 is 15 amino acids. Germline lookup yields CDR1 MNHEY and CDR2 SVGAGI. Trimming stripped 2 bases from V and 4 bases from J, with 13 bases between. The CDR3 is CASSYRSGAPDTQYF. The CDR3 DNA reads as TGTGCCAGCAGTTACAGGTCGGGGGCCCCAGATACGCAGTATTTT.

This clone was seen more than once but under ten times. The chain has TRBV9 and TRBJ2-1, with TRBD2 as a possible D gene (5 bases). This CDR3 has 15 residues. V gave up 0 bases and J gave up 2 bases, with 9 bases separating them. From germline, CDR1 is SGDLS and CDR2 YYNGEE. The CDR3 protein is CASSVDLATYNEQFF. CDR3 bases: TGTGCCAGCAGCGTAGATCTAGCAACCTACAATGAGCAGTTCTTC.

This clone has a handful of counts. The chain carries TRBV5-6 and TRBJ2-5, with 7 bases lining up with TRBD1. CDR1 is SGHDT and CDR2 is YYEEEE in the germline V gene. This CDR3 is built from 14 residues. Trimming removed 4 bases from V and 3 bases from J; junction bases left unmatched: 6. In DNA, the CDR3 is TGTGCCAGCAGCAAATCCGGGACAGAAGAGACCCAGTACTTC. It yields the protein CASSKSGTEETQYF.

This clone was counted between two and nine times. V usage is TRBV5-1 and J usage is TRBJ1-6; 7 nucleotides match TRBD1. The CDR3 spans 19 residues. V was pared by 2 bases and J by 0 bases, with 11 bases of the junction left unmatched. Per the germline V gene, CDR1 is SGHRS and CDR2 is YFSETQ. The CDR3 bases are TGCGCCAGCAGCTTCACCGGAGGCAGGGGGAGCTCCTATAATTCACCCCTCCACTTT. Translated: CASSFTGGRGSSYNSPLHF.

This clone occurred a few times. This chain connects TRBV7-2 to TRBJ1-4; possible D gene TRBD1, 5 bases. Germline CDR1 SGHTA, CDR2 FQGNSA. The CDR3 is 15 amino acids. Trimming shortened V by 1 base and J by 6 bases, and 12 bases separated the two germline ends. CDR3 loop: CASSLGQSQHEKLFF. Here the CDR3 DNA reads TGTGCCAGCAGCTTAGGACAGTCACAACATGAAAAACTGTTTTTT.